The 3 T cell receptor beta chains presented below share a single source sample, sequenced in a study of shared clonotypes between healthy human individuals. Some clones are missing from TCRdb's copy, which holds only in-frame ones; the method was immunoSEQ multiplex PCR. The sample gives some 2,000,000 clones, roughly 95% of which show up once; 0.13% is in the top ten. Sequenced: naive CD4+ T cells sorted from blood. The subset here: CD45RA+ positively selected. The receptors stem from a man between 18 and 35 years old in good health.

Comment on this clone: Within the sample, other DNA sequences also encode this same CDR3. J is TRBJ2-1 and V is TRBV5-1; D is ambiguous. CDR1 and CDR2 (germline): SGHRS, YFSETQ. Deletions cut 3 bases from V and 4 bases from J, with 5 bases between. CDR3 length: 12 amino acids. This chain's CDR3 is CASSSDYNEQFF. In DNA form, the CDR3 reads TGCGCCAGCAGCTCAGATTACAATGAGCAGTTCTTC.

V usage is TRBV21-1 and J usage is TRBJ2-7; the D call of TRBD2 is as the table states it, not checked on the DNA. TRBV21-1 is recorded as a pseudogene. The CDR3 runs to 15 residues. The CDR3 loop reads CASSKIREVDYEQYF. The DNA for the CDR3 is TGTGCCAGCAGCAAAATCAGGGAGGTTGACTACGAGCAGTACTTC.

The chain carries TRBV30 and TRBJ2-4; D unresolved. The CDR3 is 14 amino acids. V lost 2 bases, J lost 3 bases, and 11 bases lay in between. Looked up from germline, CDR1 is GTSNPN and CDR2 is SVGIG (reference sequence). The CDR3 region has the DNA TGTGCCTGGAGTTCAGGAAACGGCAAAAACATTCAGTACTTC. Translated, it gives CAWSSGNGKNIQYF.